The 6 T cell receptor beta chains given below trace back to one sample, sequenced in a study of human T cells and chemical hapten exposure. Documented time point: patch test 2, 6 weeks after DPC sensitization. Indicated treatment: therapeutic diphenylcyclopropenone sensitization with weekly scalp DPC. In TCRdb, the RACE reads were re-called with MiXCR into one record per CDR3 protein. This table holds 95,000 or so distinct CDR3 sequences, more than 9.5% found once. The sequenced sample was whole blood, obtained in connection with sensitization to the hapten diphenylcyclopropenone (DPC). The receptors originated from a woman in her 40s with alopecia areata. Some clones in this sample may be carry-over from other donors' samples.

This clonotype was seen only a few times. The rearrangement joins TRBV5-6 to TRBJ2-1; 10 nucleotides line up with TRBD2. V was pared by 3 bases and J by 7 bases, with 7 bases of the junction left unmatched. In germline, CDR1 is SGHDT, CDR2 YYEEEE. The CDR3 is 15 residues long. The CDR3 bases are TGTGCCAGCAGCTCGAGCGGGAGGGCCGGGAATGAGCAGTTCTTC. This translates into CASSSSGRAGNEQFF.

This clonotype was counted many times. The gene calls are TRBV6-4 and TRBJ1-6; a weak D match, TRBD1 (5 bases). CDR1 MRHNA and CDR2 SNTAGT come from the germline V gene. The CDR3 sequence is 15 residues long. Trimming stripped 2 bases from V and 7 bases from J, with 12 bases between. CDR3: CASSDEPGSNSPLHF. The CDR3 bases are TGTGCCAGCAGTGACGAACCAGGGTCGAATTCACCCCTCCACTTT.

This clonotype has at least ten counts. In DNA form, the CDR3 reads TGTGCCAGCAGTCGAAGACTAGCGGGGCGAGAGACCCAGTACTTC. This encodes CASSRRLAGRETQYF. The V and J genes are TRBV6-2 or TRBV6-3 and TRBJ2-5, with 11 bases identical to TRBD2. Trimming took 5 bases from V and 4 from J; bases not matched to a gene: 6. This CDR3 contains 15 residues. From germline, CDR1 is MNHEY and CDR2 SVGEGT.

This clonotype was seen at least ten times. This chain links TRBV30 with TRBJ1-4; TRBD1 is a possible D gene (6 bases). Germline V gives CDR1 GTSNPN, CDR2 SVGIG (reference sequence). This CDR3 spans 15 amino acids. The V end lost 8 bases, the J end lost 0 bases, and 16 bases lay between the germline ends. CDR3 protein: CAGQLKGATNEKLFF. As DNA, the CDR3 is TGTGCCGGGCAACTAAAGGGGGCAACTAATGAAAAACTGTTTTTT.

This clonotype was seen only a few times. The chain employs TRBV4-3 and TRBJ1-4; TRBD1 might be the D (5 bases). CDR1 is LGHNA, CDR2 YSLEER, per germline. Trimming stripped 4 bases from V and 7 bases from J, with 16 bases between. CDR3 length: 15 amino acids. In DNA, the CDR3 is TGCGCCAGCAGCCCCCAGGGAGGGGTTGGTGAAAAACTGTTTTTT. It specifies CASSPQGGVGEKLFF.

V gene TRBV10-3 combines with J gene TRBJ1-1, with TRBD1 as a possible D gene (6 bases). V was clipped by 10 bases and J by 6 bases, with 12 bases between them. The CDR3 is 11 residues long. CDR1 is ENHRY, CDR2 SYGVKD, per germline. This CDR3 reads CATGAHAEAFF. As DNA, the CDR3 is TGTGCCACGGGGGCGCACGCTGAAGCTTTCTTT.